This entry lists 27 T cell receptor beta chains sequenced from one sample in a study of blood T cell repertoires in COVID-19. The assay was immunoSEQ multiplex PCR, and TCRdb's table has in-frame clones only and misses some. Altogether about 170,000 clones are present, 70% to 90% being singletons, with the ten largest covering approximately 1.2%. The sample consisted of peripheral blood. All receptors derive from a man aged 55 to 70 who had recovered from COVID-19.

This chain joins TRBV7-8 and TRBJ1-2; possibly TRBD1 for D (6 bases). Per germline, CDR1 SGHVS and CDR2 FQNEAQ. The CDR3 has 14 residues. V lost 4 bases and J 8 bases, leaving 17 bases between the germline ends. The CDR3 coding sequence is TGTGCCAGCAGCTCTTCGACAGGTTCTATGGGCTACACCTTC. Encoded protein: CASSSSTGSMGYTF.

V usage is TRBV3-1 (or the pseudogene TRBV3-2) and J usage is TRBJ1-3; no clear D. CDR1 and CDR2 (germline): LGHDT, YNNKEL (reference sequence). The CDR3 sequence is 14 residues long. V lost 1 base to trimming and J lost 4 bases, with 8 bases between them. In DNA form, the CDR3 reads TGTGCCAGCAGCCAAGGGGCAGTGGGAAACACCATATATTTT. Translated, it gives CASSQGAVGNTIYF.

The V gene is TRBV6-2 or TRBV6-3, the J gene TRBJ2-3; possible D gene TRBD2, 5 bases. V was trimmed by 4 bases and J by 2 bases, leaving 10 bases between them. The CDR3 has 14 amino acids. CDR1 MNHEY and CDR2 SVGEGT come from the germline V gene. CDR3 in amino acids: CASSFQRNTDTQYF. Here the CDR3 DNA reads TGTGCCAGCAGTTTCCAGCGGAACACAGATACGCAGTATTTT.

The J gene is TRBJ2-5, the V gene TRBV29-1; TRBD2 agrees at 13 bases. The CDR3 loop spans 16 amino acids. Trimming removed 1 base from V and 1 base from J; junction bases left unmatched: 3. Germline V gene lookup returns CDR1 SQVTM and CDR2 ANQGSEA. The CDR3 sequence is CSVEGTSGGLQETQYF. The CDR3 DNA follows: TGCAGCGTTGAAGGGACTAGCGGGGGACTCCAAGAGACCCAGTACTTC.

The chain joins TRBV7-3 to TRBJ2-3; 12 nucleotides match TRBD2. The CDR3 has 16 residues. Trimming took 4 bases from V and 2 from J; bases not matched to a gene: 4. CDR1 is SGHTA and CDR2 is FQGTGA in the germline V gene. The CDR3 coding sequence is TGTGCCAGCAGCTCAGGACTAGCGGGGACCACAGATACGCAGTATTTT. Protein sequence: CASSSGLAGTTDTQYF.

V usage is TRBV20-1 and J usage is TRBJ1-5; no clear D gene. Trimming pared 5 bases from V and 9 bases from J, leaving 11 bases between. The germline V gene has CDR1 DFQATT and CDR2 SNEGSKA (reference sequence). CDR3 length: 11 residues. In nucleotides, the CDR3 is TGCAGTGCTGGGTTCACGGGGCCCCAGCATTTT. Translating it yields CSAGFTGPQHF.

This rearrangement joins TRBV10-3 to TRBJ2-1, with TRBD2 matching 12 bases. Germline CDR1 is ENHRY and CDR2 is SYGVKD. CDR3 length: 14 residues. The junction had 5 bases not matched to a gene; V was cut back by 4 bases and J by 10 bases. CDR3 in amino acids: CAISASGGAWEQFF. As DNA, the CDR3 is TGTGCCATCAGTGCTAGCGGGGGGGCCTGGGAGCAGTTCTTC.

The rearrangement links TRBV7-8 to TRBJ2-5; possibly TRBD2 for D (6 bases). Germline V CDR1 and CDR2: SGHVS, FQNEAQ. This CDR3 is built from 13 residues. The V end was cut by 5 bases, the J end by 5 bases, with 12 bases between. CDR3: CASSRSGDETQYF. CDR3 nucleotides: TGTGCCAGCAGCCGATCGGGGGACGAGACCCAGTACTTC.

The gene calls are TRBV7-8 and TRBJ2-3, with TRBD2 matching 8 bases. Germline V gene lookup returns CDR1 SGHVS and CDR2 FQNEAQ. V lost 2 bases and J lost 6; bases outside the gene matches: 4. This CDR3 contains 14 residues. Written as DNA, the CDR3 is TGTGCCAGCAGCTTAACAGCGGGGGTCGATACGCAGTATTTT. Its protein is CASSLTAGVDTQYF.

The chain has TRBV5-4 and TRBJ2-5; 9 nucleotides align to TRBD1. The CDR3 loop spans 13 amino acids. Germline values: CDR1 SGHNT, CDR2 YYREEE (reference sequence). V lost 4 bases and J lost 7; bases outside the gene matches: 5. The CDR3 region has the DNA TGTGCCAGCAGCACCGAGACAGGGGGGACCCAGTACTTC. Translation: CASSTETGGTQYF.

This clone has just a few counts. The chain carries TRBV6-1 and TRBJ2-2; 9 bases are shared with TRBD1. The V and J ends lost 0 bases and 6 bases, in that order; junction bases with no gene match: 8. Germline values: CDR1 MNHNS, CDR2 SASEGT. The CDR3 consists of 17 residues. CDR3 protein: CASSEASGTGIPGELFF. CDR3 bases: TGTGCCAGCAGTGAAGCCTCCGGGACAGGGATTCCCGGGGAGCTGTTTTTT.

This clone came up a few times. V usage is TRBV6-2 or TRBV6-3 and J usage is TRBJ2-1, with D perhaps TRBD2 (6 bases). This CDR3 contains 16 residues. CDR1 and CDR2 from the germline V gene are MNHEY and SVGEGT. Between the trimmed V and J ends, which lost 3 bases and 0 bases, there was a span of 12 bases. The CDR3, as DNA: TGTGCCAGCAGTTATCGGGCGGGGCTCTCCTACAATGAGCAGTTCTTC. Protein sequence: CASSYRAGLSYNEQFF.

The chain carries TRBV7-9 and TRBJ1-5; no clear D. Trimming took off 6 bases at V and 5 bases at J, with 8 bases between the two ends. The CDR3 consists of 12 residues. Germline CDR1 and CDR2: SEHNR and FQNEAQ (reference sequence). In DNA form, the CDR3 reads TGTGCCAGCAGTCGGGGAGATCAGCCCCAGCATTTT. Translated, it gives CASSRGDQPQHF.

This clone has only one observation. CDR3 sequence: CASSSTDNYGYTF. The DNA for the CDR3 is TGTGCCAGCAGCTCGACAGATAACTATGGCTACACCTTC. V and J are TRBV7-9 and TRBJ1-2; D may be TRBD1 (5 bases). The germline gives CDR1 SEHNR, CDR2 FQNEAQ (reference sequence). There are 13 residues in the CDR3. Between the trimmed V and J ends, which lost 4 bases and 1 base, there was a span of 7 bases. Full variable domain (outside the CDR3, taken from reference TRBV7-9 and TRBJ1-2): DTGVSQNPRHKITKRGQNVTFRCDPISEHNRLYWYRQTLGQGPEFLTYFQNEAQLEKSRLLSDRFSAERPKGSFSTLEIQRTEQGDSAMYLCASSSTDNYGYTFGSGTRLTVV.

V is TRBV4-2 and J is TRBJ1-1; the match to TRBD1 covers 7 bases. Germline values: CDR1 LGHNA, CDR2 YNFKEQ. The CDR3 spans 14 residues. J was trimmed by 1 base and V by 1 base; bases with no gene match: 0. The CDR3 bases are TGTGCCAGCAGCCAAGGACAGGGGAACACTGAAGCTTTCTTT. Its translation: CASSQGQGNTEAFF.

The V gene is TRBV4-1, the J gene TRBJ2-7; weak D call: TRBD1 (5 bases). Trimming removed 4 bases from V and 5 bases from J, with 18 bases in between. The CDR3 runs to 15 residues. In germline, CDR1 is MGHRA, CDR2 YSYEKL. The CDR3 spells CASSLAGKVFDEQYF. In DNA, the CDR3 is TGCGCCAGCAGCCTCGCAGGGAAAGTCTTCGACGAGCAGTACTTC.

The genes are TRBV4-2 and TRBJ1-6; D is undetermined. V lost 7 bases and J 7 bases, leaving 11 bases between the germline ends. The germline CDR1 and CDR2 sequences are LGHNA and YNFKEQ. This CDR3 is 13 amino acids long. The CDR3 here is CASTQLENSPLHF. The CDR3 DNA sequence: TGTGCCAGCACCCAGTTGGAGAATTCACCCCTCCACTTT.

This chain connects TRBV27 to TRBJ2-7; D is possibly TRBD1 (6 bases). The CDR3 has 15 residues. The germline V gene has CDR1 MNHEY and CDR2 SMNVEV (reference sequence). V was pared by 2 bases and J by 1 base, with 12 bases between. The CDR3 sequence: CASSLDYRVSYEQYF. CDR3 coding DNA: TGTGCCAGCAGTTTAGACTACAGGGTTTCCTACGAGCAGTACTTC.

The chain has TRBV5-6 and TRBJ2-3; D possibly corresponds to TRBD1 (5 bases). This CDR3 spans 13 amino acids. CDR1 and CDR2 (germline): SGHDT, YYEEEE. The V gene lost 1 base and the J gene lost 4 bases, with 7 bases spanning the gap. Here the CDR3 reads CASSLQGPDTQYF. DNA of the CDR3: TGTGCCAGCAGCTTGCAGGGTCCAGATACGCAGTATTTT.

The V call is TRBV5-5, the J call TRBJ1-1; 7 bases agree with TRBD1. V lost 5 bases and J lost 4; bases outside the gene matches: 11. CDR1 is SGHKS and CDR2 is YYEKEE in the germline V gene (reference sequence). The CDR3 totals 15 residues. This chain's CDR3 is CASSSRRGSSTEAFF. For the CDR3, the DNA is TGTGCCAGCAGTTCCCGCAGGGGGAGTAGCACTGAAGCTTTCTTT.

The rearrangement uses TRBV15 and TRBJ1-4; maybe TRBD1 (6 bases). This CDR3 is 15 amino acids long. The V end was cut by 1 base, the J end by 9 bases, with 15 bases between. The germline gives CDR1 LNHNV, CDR2 YYDKDF (reference sequence). The CDR3 spells CATSRGGQRNKKLFF. The CDR3 coding sequence is TGTGCCACCAGCAGAGGAGGACAGAGAAATAAAAAACTGTTTTTT.

Only a few counts were recorded for this clone. The gene calls are TRBV6-2 or TRBV6-3 and TRBJ1-2; TRBD1 aligns across 9 bases. The CDR3 covers 14 residues. Germline V gene data show CDR1 as MNHEY and CDR2 as SVGEGT. V lost 5 bases and J lost 8; bases outside the gene matches: 9. DNA of the CDR3: TGTGCCAGCAGTCCCCCGGGACAGGGATTCGGCTACACCTTC. Translated: CASSPPGQGFGYTF.

This sequence joins TRBV6-5 and TRBJ2-5, with 9 positions matching TRBD2. CDR3 length: 15 amino acids. Losses at the gene ends were 0 bases for V and 5 bases for J; bases not matched to a gene: 4. Per germline, CDR1 MNHEY and CDR2 SVGAGI. CDR3 coding DNA: TGTGCCAGCAGTTACTCGATCACTAGCGGGGAGACCCAGTACTTC. Protein sequence: CASSYSITSGETQYF.

The J gene is TRBJ1-1, the V gene TRBV7-8, with 7 bases fitting TRBD1. The V gene end was trimmed by 5 bases and the J gene end by 3 bases; junction bases not matched to a gene: 9. CDR1 is SGHVS and CDR2 is FQNEAQ in the germline V gene. CDR3 length equals 15 residues. The CDR3 bases are TGTGCCAGCAGCGCAGACAGGGTTAGGGACACTGAAGCTTTCTTT. Translated: CASSADRVRDTEAFF.

The chain links TRBV6-5 to TRBJ2-3, with D possibly being TRBD2 (7 bases). V was pared by 6 bases and J by 3 bases, with 16 bases between. Germline CDR1 is MNHEY and CDR2 is SVGAGI. The length of the CDR3 is 15 residues. The DNA of the CDR3 is TGTGCCAGCAGCCAGGGGACTATAAATACAGATACGCAGTATTTT. Its protein product is CASSQGTINTDTQYF.

CDR3 residues: CASSPSGGGTGELFF. The CDR3 nucleotides read TGCGCCAGCAGCCCCAGCGGGGGGGGCACCGGGGAGCTGTTTTTT. The chain is built from TRBV4-1 and TRBJ2-2; 10 bases line up with TRBD2. The CDR3 loop spans 15 amino acids. Losses at the gene ends were 4 bases for V and 4 bases for J; bases not matched to a gene: 3. CDR1 and CDR2 (germline): MGHRA, YSYEKL.

The chain recombines TRBV27 with TRBJ2-5; D perhaps matches TRBD1 (5 bases). With 4 bases removed from V and 5 bases from J, the gap between germline ends came to 20 bases. CDR3 size: 16 residues. Germline loops: CDR1 MNHEY, CDR2 SMNVEV (reference sequence). The CDR3 nucleotides are TGTGCCAGCAGTTCCCACCACACCAGGGATCGGGAGACCCAGTACTTC. Amino acids: CASSSHHTRDRETQYF.